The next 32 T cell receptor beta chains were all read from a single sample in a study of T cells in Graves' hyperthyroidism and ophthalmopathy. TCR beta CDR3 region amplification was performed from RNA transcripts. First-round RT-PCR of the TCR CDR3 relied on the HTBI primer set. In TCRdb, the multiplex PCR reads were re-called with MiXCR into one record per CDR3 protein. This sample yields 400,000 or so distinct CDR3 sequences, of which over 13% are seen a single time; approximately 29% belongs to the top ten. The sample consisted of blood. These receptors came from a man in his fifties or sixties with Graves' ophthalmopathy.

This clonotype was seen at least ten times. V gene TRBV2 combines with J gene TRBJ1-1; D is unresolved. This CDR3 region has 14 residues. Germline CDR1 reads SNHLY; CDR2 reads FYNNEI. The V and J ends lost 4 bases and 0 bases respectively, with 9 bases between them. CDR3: CASSVDGLNTEAFF. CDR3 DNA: TGTGCCAGCAGTGTCGACGGATTGAACACTGAAGCTTTCTTT.

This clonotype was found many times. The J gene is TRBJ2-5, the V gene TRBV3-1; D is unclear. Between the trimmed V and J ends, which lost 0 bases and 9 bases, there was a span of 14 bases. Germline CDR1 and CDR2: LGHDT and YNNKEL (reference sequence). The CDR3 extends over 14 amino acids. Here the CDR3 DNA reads TGTGCCAGCAGCCAAGAACCGAGCACCACTGCCCAGTACTTC. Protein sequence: CASSQEPSTTAQYF.

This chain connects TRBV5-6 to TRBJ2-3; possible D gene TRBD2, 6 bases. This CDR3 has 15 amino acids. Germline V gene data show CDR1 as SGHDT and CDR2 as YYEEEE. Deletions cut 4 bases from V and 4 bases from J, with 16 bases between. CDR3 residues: CASSRELTGADTQYF. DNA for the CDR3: TGTGCCAGCAGCCGTGAACTAACGGGAGCAGATACGCAGTATTTT.

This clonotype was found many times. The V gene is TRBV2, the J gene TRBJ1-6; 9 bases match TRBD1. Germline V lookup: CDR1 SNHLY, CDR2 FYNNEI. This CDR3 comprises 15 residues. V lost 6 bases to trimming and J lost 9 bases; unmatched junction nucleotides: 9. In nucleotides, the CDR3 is TGTGCCAGCAGCCCCGGGACAGGGATTCTTTCACCCCTCCACTTT. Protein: CASSPGTGILSPLHF.

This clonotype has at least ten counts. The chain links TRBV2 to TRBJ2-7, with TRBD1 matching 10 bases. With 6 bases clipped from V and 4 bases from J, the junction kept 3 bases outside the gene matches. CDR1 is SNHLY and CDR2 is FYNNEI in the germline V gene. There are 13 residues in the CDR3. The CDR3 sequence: CASRRDRGYEQYF. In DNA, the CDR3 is TGTGCCAGCAGACGGGACAGGGGTTACGAGCAGTACTTC. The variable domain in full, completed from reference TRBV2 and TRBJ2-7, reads EPEVTQTPSHQVTQMGQEVILRCVPISNHLYFYWYRQILGQKVEFLVSFYNNEISEKSEIFDDQFSVERPDGSNFTLKIRSTKLEDSAMYFCASRRDRGYEQYFGPGTRLTVT.

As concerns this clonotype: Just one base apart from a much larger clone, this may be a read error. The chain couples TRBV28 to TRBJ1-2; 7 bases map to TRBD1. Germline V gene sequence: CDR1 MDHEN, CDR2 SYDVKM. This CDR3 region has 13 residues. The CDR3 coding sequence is TGTGCCAGCAGAAAGGGACAGAACTATGGCCACACCTTC. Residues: CASRKGQNYGHTF.

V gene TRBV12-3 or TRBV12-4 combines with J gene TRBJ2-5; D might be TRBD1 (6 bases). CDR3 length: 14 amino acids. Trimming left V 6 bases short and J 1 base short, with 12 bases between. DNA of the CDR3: TGTGCCAGCAGACTCCGGGACATCCAAGAGACCCAGTACTTC. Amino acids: CASRLRDIQETQYF.

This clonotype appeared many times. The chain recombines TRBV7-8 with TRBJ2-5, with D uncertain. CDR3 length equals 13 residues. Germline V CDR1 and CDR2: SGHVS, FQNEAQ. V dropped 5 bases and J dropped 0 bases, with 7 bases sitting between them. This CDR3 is CASSVEYQETQYF. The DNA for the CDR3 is TGTGCCAGCAGCGTCGAGTACCAAGAGACCCAGTACTTC.

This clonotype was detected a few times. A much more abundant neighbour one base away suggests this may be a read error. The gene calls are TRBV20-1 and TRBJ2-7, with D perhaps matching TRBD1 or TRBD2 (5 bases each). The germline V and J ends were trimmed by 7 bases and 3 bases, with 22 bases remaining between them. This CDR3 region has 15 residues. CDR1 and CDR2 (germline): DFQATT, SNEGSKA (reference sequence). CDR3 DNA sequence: TGCAGTGTCAAACACCGGGACGGGTCGTACTACGAGCAGTACTTC. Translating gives CSVKHRDGSYYEQYF.

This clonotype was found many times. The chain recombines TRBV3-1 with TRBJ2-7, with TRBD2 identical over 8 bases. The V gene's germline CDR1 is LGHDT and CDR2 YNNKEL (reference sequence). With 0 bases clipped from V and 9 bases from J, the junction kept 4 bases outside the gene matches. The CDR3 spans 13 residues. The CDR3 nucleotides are TGTGCCAGCAGCCAAGATATTAGCGGGGCGCAGTACTTC. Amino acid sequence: CASSQDISGAQYF.

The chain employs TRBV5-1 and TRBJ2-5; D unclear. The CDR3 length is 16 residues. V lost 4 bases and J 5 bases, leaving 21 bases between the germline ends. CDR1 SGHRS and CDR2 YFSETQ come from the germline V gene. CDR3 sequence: CASSAPEVGDWETQYF. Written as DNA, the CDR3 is TGCGCCAGCAGCGCGCCCGAGGTTGGGGATTGGGAGACCCAGTACTTC. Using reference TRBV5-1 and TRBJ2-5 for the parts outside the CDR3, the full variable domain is KAGVTQTPRYLIKTRGQQVTLSCSPISGHRSVSWYQQTPGQGLQFLFEYFSETQRNKGNFPGRFSGRQFSNSRSEMNVSTLELGDSALYLCASSAPEVGDWETQYFGPGTRLLVL.

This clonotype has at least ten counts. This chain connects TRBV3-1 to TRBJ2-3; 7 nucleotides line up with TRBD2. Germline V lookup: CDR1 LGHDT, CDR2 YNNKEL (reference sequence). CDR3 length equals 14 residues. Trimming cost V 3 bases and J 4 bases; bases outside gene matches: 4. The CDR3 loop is CASSHSGLADTQYF. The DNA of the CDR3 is TGTGCCAGCAGCCACTCTGGACTAGCAGATACGCAGTATTTT.

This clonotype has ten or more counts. CDR3 region: CASSLRGQRNQPQHF. The CDR3 DNA reads as TGTGCCAGCAGTTTAAGGGGACAGAGAAATCAGCCCCAGCATTTT. This sequence joins TRBV28 and TRBJ1-5; 7 positions match TRBD1. This CDR3 comprises 15 residues. In germline, CDR1 is MDHEN, CDR2 SYDVKM. The V and J ends lost 2 bases and 4 bases, in that order; junction bases with no gene match: 5.

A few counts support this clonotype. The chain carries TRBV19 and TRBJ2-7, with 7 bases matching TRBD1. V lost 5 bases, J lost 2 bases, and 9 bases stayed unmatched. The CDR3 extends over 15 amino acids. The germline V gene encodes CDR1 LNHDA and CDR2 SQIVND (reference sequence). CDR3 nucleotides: TGTGCCAGTAGTTCTCCGGGACAGTTTACCTACGAGCAGTACTTC. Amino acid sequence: CASSSPGQFTYEQYF.

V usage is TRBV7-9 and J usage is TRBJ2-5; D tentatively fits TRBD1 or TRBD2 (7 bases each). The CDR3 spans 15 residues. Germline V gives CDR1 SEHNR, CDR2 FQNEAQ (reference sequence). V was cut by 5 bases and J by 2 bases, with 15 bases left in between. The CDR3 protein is CASSPGGGGQETQYF. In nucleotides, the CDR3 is TGTGCCAGCAGCCCAGGGGGGGGGGGGCAAGAGACCCAGTACTTC.

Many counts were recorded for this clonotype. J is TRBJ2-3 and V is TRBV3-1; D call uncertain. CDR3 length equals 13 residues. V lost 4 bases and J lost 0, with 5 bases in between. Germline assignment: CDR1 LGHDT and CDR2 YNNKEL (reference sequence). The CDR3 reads CASSPFSTDTQYF. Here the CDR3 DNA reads TGTGCCAGCAGCCCCTTTAGCACAGATACGCAGTATTTT.

As DNA, the CDR3 is TGCGCCAGCAGCCTACAGGGGTTGGGTTTTGACCAAGAGACCCAGTACTTC. As protein: CASSLQGLGFDQETQYF. The genes are TRBV4-1 and TRBJ2-5, with 7 bases aligning to TRBD1. This CDR3 spans 17 amino acids. CDR1 is MGHRA and CDR2 is YSYEKL in the germline V gene. The ends lost 4 bases at V and 0 bases at J; junction bases unmatched: 11.

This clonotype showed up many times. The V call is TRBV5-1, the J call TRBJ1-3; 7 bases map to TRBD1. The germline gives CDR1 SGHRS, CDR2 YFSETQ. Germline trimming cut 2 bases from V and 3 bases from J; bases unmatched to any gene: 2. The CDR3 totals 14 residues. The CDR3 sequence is CASSFTGVGNTIYF. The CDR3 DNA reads TGCGCCAGCAGCTTTACAGGGGTTGGAAACACCATATATTTT.

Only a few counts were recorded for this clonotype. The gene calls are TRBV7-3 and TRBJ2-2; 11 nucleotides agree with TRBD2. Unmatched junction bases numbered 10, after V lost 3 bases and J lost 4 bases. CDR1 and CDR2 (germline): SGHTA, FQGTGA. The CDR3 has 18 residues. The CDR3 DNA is TGTGCCAGCAGCTTTACTAGCGGGAGAACCCCCCTCACCGGGGAGCTGTTTTTT. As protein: CASSFTSGRTPLTGELFF.

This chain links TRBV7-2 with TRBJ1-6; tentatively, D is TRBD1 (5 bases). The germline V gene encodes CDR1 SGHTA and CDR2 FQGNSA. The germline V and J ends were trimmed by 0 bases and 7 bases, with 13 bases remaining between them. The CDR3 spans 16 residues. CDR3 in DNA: TGTGCCAGCAGCTTAGCTGTCGGGGGGGTCAATTCACCCCTCCACTTT. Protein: CASSLAVGGVNSPLHF.

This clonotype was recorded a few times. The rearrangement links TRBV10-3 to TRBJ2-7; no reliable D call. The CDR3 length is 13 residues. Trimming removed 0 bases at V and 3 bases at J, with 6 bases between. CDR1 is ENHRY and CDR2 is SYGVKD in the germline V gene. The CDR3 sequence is CAISESTGYEQYF. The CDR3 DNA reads TGTGCCATCAGTGAGTCGACGGGCTACGAGCAGTACTTC.

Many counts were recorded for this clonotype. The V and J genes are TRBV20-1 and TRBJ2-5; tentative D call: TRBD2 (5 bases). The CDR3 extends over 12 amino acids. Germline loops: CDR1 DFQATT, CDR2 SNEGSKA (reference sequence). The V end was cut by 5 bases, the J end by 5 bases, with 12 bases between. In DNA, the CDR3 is TGCAGTGCTCGGGGAGCGTCTGAGACCCAGTACTTC. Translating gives CSARGASETQYF.

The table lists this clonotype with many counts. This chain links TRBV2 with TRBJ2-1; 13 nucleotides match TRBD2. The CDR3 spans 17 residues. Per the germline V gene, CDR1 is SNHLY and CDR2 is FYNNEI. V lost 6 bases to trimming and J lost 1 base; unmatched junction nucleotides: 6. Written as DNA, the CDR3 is TGTGCCAGCAGCGCGCAACTAGCGGGAGGGTCCTACAATGAGCAGTTCTTC. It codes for CASSAQLAGGSYNEQFF.

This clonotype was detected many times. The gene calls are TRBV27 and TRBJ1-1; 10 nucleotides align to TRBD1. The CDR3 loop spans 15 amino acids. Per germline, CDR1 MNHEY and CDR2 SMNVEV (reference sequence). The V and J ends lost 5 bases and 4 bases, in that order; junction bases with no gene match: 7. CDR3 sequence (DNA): TGTGCCAGCAGTGGAGACAGGGGGCAGGCCACTGAAGCTTTCTTT. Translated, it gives CASSGDRGQATEAFF.

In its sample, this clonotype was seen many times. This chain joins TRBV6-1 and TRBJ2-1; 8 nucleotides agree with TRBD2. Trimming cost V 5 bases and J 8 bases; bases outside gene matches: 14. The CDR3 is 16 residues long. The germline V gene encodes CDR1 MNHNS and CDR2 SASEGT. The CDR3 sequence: CASSLAASGWNHEQFF. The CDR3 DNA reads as TGTGCCAGCAGTCTCGCGGCTAGCGGGTGGAACCATGAGCAGTTCTTC.

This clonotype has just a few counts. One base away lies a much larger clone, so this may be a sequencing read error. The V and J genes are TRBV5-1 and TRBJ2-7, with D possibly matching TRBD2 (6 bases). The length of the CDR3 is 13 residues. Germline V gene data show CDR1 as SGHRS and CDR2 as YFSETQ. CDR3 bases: TGCACCAGCGGTCGGGAGACCGACTACGAGCAGTACTTC. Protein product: CTSGRETDYEQYF.

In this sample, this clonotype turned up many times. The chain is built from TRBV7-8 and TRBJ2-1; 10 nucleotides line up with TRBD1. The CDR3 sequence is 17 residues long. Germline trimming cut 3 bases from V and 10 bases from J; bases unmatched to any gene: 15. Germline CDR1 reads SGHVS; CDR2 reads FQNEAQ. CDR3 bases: TGTGCCAGCAGCTTCCCCGAGGGACAGGGGATCCAAAGGGAGCAGTTCTTC. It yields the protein CASSFPEGQGIQREQFF.

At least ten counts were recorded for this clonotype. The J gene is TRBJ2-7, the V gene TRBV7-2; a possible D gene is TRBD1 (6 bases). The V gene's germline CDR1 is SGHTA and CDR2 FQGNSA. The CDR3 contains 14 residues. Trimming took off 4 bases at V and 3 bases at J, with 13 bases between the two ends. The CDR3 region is CASSSRTRGYEQYF. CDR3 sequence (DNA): TGTGCCAGCAGCTCCAGGACCAGGGGCTACGAGCAGTACTTC. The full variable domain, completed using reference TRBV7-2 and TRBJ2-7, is GAGVSQSPSNKVTEKGKDVELRCDPISGHTALYWYRQSLGQGLEFLIYFQGNSAPDKSGLPSDRFSAERTGGSVSTLTIQRTQQEDSAVYLCASSSRTRGYEQYFGPGTRLTVT.

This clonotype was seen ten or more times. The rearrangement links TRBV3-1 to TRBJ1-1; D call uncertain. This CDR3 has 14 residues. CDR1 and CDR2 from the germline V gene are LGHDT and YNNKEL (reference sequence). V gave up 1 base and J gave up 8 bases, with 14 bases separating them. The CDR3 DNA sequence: TGTGCCAGCAGCCAAGTATCCAGGAACCTCGAAGCTTTCTTT. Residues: CASSQVSRNLEAFF.

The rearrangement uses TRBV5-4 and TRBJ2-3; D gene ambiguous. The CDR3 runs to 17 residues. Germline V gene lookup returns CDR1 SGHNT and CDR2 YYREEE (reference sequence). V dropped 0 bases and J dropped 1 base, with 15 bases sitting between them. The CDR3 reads CASSLDRVLVGTDTQYF. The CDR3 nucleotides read TGTGCCAGCAGCTTGGATAGGGTCCTAGTTGGCACAGATACGCAGTATTTT.

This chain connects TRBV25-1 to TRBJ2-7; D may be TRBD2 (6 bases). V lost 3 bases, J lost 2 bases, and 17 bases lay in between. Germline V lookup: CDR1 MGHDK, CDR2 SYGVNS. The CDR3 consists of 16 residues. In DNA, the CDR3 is TGTGCCAGCAGTGATTCGAAATGGAGGGACCCCTACGAGCAGTACTTC. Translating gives CASSDSKWRDPYEQYF.

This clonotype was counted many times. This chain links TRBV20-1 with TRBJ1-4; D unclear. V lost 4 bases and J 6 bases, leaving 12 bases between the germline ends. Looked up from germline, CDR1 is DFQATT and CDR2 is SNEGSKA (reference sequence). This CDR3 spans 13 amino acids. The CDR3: CSAKGRNYEKLFF. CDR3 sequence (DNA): TGCAGTGCTAAAGGACGGAATTATGAAAAACTGTTTTTT.